The 22 T cell receptor beta chains in this list originate from one sample, sequenced in a study of T-cell memory formation after mild COVID-19. TCRdb independently ran MiXCR on the 5' RACE reads; one entry per CDR3 protein. The sample lists around 150,000 distinct CDR3 sequences, 14% occurring once. Material for sequencing was PBMCs or a T cell subset sorted from them (not recorded which). The receptors were gathered from an adult woman who had mild COVID-19 (a few samples of this study predate the infection). Cell type and time point are not known.

This clonotype was detected only a few times. This chain uses TRBV6-5 with TRBJ2-7; no clear D. The CDR3 extends over 12 amino acids. CDR1 MNHEY and CDR2 SVGAGI come from the germline V gene. With 4 bases removed from V and 7 bases from J, the gap between germline ends came to 11 bases. CDR3 bases: TGTGCCAGCAGTTCCTCATCCGGGGAGCAGTACTTC. It yields the protein CASSSSSGEQYF.

Only a few counts were recorded for this clonotype. The chain employs TRBV7-2 and TRBJ2-3; 12 bases are a match to TRBD2. This CDR3 contains 16 residues. V was clipped by 1 base and J by 8 bases; unmatched bases: 7. Per the germline V gene, CDR1 is SGHTA and CDR2 is FQGNSA. CDR3 in amino acids: CASSLGPSGGAVTQYF. The CDR3 bases are TGTGCCAGCAGCTTAGGTCCTAGCGGGGGGGCGGTTACGCAGTATTTT.

This clonotype was seen a handful of times. V is TRBV12-3 or TRBV12-4 and J is TRBJ2-7, with D possibly being TRBD1 (5 bases). The CDR3 has 14 residues. V gave up 3 bases and J gave up 2 bases, with 11 bases separating them. The CDR3 DNA follows: TGTGCCAGCAGTTTGAGTGTCAGGGCCTACGAGCAGTACTTC. It yields the protein CASSLSVRAYEQYF.

This clonotype was detected a few times. The V gene is TRBV6-5, the J gene TRBJ2-7, with D unresolved. CDR1 and CDR2 (germline): MNHEY, SVGAGI. The CDR3 consists of 16 residues. Between the trimmed V and J ends, which lost 2 bases and 5 bases, there was a span of 19 bases. The CDR3 DNA sequence: TGTGCCAGCAGTTACGTATCGGACCCATCCGGCCACGAGCAGTACTTC. As protein: CASSYVSDPSGHEQYF.

The chain uses TRBV20-1 and TRBJ2-5; 10 bases are shared with TRBD2. Germline trimming cut 7 bases from V and 5 bases from J; bases unmatched to any gene: 13. The CDR3 runs 15 residues. Germline V gives CDR1 DFQATT, CDR2 SNEGSKA (reference sequence). The DNA of the CDR3 is TGCAGTGTCGAGCGGGGGGGAAACCTCGGGGAGACCCAGTACTTC. This codes for CSVERGGNLGETQYF.

CDR3 DNA sequence: TGTGCCAGCACCTCAAGGGAGGGGACAGGGCCTACCAATGAGCAGTTCTTC. Translating it yields CASTSREGTGPTNEQFF. The V call is TRBV7-8, the J call TRBJ2-1; 9 bases line up with TRBD1. Germline-derived CDR1 and CDR2 are SGHVS and FQNEAQ. The CDR3 contains 17 residues. The V gene end was trimmed by 7 bases and the J gene end by 6 bases; junction bases not matched to a gene: 16.

The CDR3 DNA reads TGTGCCAGCAGCCACACGGGACAGGCCTACGAGCAGTACTTC. Translated: CASSHTGQAYEQYF. V gene TRBV4-2 combines with J gene TRBJ2-7; TRBD1 aligns across 8 bases. CDR3 length: 14 amino acids. With 3 bases clipped from V and 2 bases from J, the junction kept 3 bases outside the gene matches. Germline CDR1 and CDR2: LGHNA and YNFKEQ.

A note on this clonotype: The junction departs from germline at one end; a sequencing error may be responsible. The chain employs TRBV9 and TRBJ2-7; 7 nucleotides match TRBD2. Germline V CDR1 and CDR2: SGDLS, YYNGEE. CDR3 length: 14 amino acids. The CDR3 spells CASRVGGSSYEQYF. Written as DNA, the CDR3 is TGTGCCAGCCGCGTAGGCGGGAGCTCCTACGAGCAGTACTTC. Using reference TRBV9 and TRBJ2-7 for the parts outside the CDR3, the full variable domain is DSGVTQTPKHLITATGQRVTLRCSPRSGDLSVYWYQQSLDQGLQFLIQYYNGEERAKGNILERFSAQQFPDLHSELNLSSLELGDSALYFCASRVGGSSYEQYFGPGTRLTVT.

This clonotype has only a few counts. This sequence joins TRBV6-1 and TRBJ1-4; 7 positions agree with TRBD1. Looked up from germline, CDR1 is MNHNS and CDR2 is SASEGT. With 10 bases clipped from V and 7 bases from J, the junction kept 12 bases outside the gene matches. The CDR3 spans 14 residues. The CDR3 DNA reads TGTGCCACCGCCCCGGGACAGCTCCCTGAAAAACTGTTTTTT. Its protein product is CATAPGQLPEKLFF.

This CDR3 is CASSLTGQDGYTF. In nucleotides, the CDR3 is TGTGCCAGCAGCTTAACAGGTCAAGATGGCTACACCTTC. The gene calls are TRBV7-9 and TRBJ1-2; possibly TRBD1 for D (5 bases). Trimming took off 2 bases at V and 6 bases at J, with 10 bases between the two ends. The CDR3 consists of 13 residues. The V gene's germline CDR1 is SEHNR and CDR2 FQNEAQ (reference sequence).

This sequence joins TRBV5-1 and TRBJ2-1; D may be TRBD1 (5 bases). Trimming removed 1 base at V and 2 bases at J, with 10 bases between. The CDR3 is made up of 15 amino acids. Germline loops: CDR1 SGHRS, CDR2 YFSETQ. CDR3 region: CASSLNQGAYNEQFF. The CDR3 nucleotides are TGCGCCAGCAGCTTGAATCAGGGTGCCTACAATGAGCAGTTCTTC.

V and J are TRBV19 and TRBJ2-5, with D perhaps matching TRBD1 (6 bases). Trimming stripped 7 bases from V and 2 bases from J, with 11 bases between. Germline assignment: CDR1 LNHDA and CDR2 SQIVND (reference sequence). CDR3 length: 13 amino acids. The CDR3 bases are TGTGCCAGTAAAAGGACAGAACAAGAGACCCAGTACTTC. Protein: CASKRTEQETQYF.

The rearrangement uses TRBV12-5 and TRBJ2-5; a possible D gene is TRBD1 (6 bases). Trimming cost V 5 bases and J 3 bases, with 10 bases left between them. This CDR3 is built from 13 residues. Germline V gene lookup returns CDR1 LGHNT and CDR2 FRNRAP. This CDR3 reads CASGIDRKETQYF. DNA of the CDR3: TGTGCTAGTGGTATAGACAGGAAAGAGACCCAGTACTTC. Full variable domain (missing parts from reference TRBV12-5 and TRBJ2-5): DARVTQTPRHKVTEMGQEVTMRCQPILGHNTVFWYRQTMMQGLELLAYFRNRAPLDDSGMPKDRFSAEMPDATLATLKIQPSEPRDSAVYFCASGIDRKETQYFGPGTRLLVL.

V usage is TRBV7-9 and J usage is TRBJ1-2; 8 nucleotides align to TRBD1. Germline-derived CDR1 and CDR2 are SEHNR and FQNEAQ (reference sequence). The CDR3 spans 14 residues. Trimming took 3 bases from V and 4 from J; bases not matched to a gene: 4. The CDR3 protein is CASSLAGGSYGYTF. The CDR3 DNA sequence: TGTGCCAGCAGCTTGGCAGGGGGCAGCTATGGCTACACCTTC.

Ten or more counts support this clonotype. This rearrangement joins TRBV18 to TRBJ1-2; weak D call: TRBD1 (5 bases). CDR3 length: 14 amino acids. Trimming took 2 bases from V and 4 from J, leaving 11 bases between them. The germline gives CDR1 KGHSH, CDR2 LQKENI. The CDR3 region has the DNA TGTGCCAGCTCACCATCCGGGGGAAGCTATGGCTACACCTTC. This gives the protein CASSPSGGSYGYTF.

The chain couples TRBV18 to TRBJ2-1; D is ambiguous. V was trimmed by 3 bases and J by 7 bases, leaving 10 bases between them. This CDR3 is 13 amino acids long. The germline V gene has CDR1 KGHSH and CDR2 LQKENI. The CDR3 DNA follows: TGTGCCAGCTCACCTGGGGTAGAAAATGAGCAGTTCTTC. Protein: CASSPGVENEQFF.

The genes are TRBV3-1 and TRBJ2-5; 11 positions agree with TRBD2. The CDR3 extends over 16 amino acids. Germline values: CDR1 LGHDT, CDR2 YNNKEL (reference sequence). The junction had 6 bases not matched to a gene; V was cut back by 4 bases and J by 2 bases. The CDR3 loop is CASSPTLAGGQETQYF. CDR3 DNA sequence: TGTGCCAGCAGCCCAACTCTAGCGGGAGGACAAGAGACCCAGTACTTC.

Turning to this clonotype: The junction departs from the called germline gene at one end, perhaps through a read error. V usage is TRBV7-9 and J usage is TRBJ2-3; the D gene is possibly TRBD1 (5 bases). The CDR3 has 11 amino acids. Germline V gene sequence: CDR1 SEHNR, CDR2 FQNEAQ (reference sequence). In DNA, the CDR3 is TGTGCCAGCAGCTTTGACAGCAGTTTCCTTTTT. As protein: CASSFDSSFLF.

This clonotype was seen a handful of times. The J gene is TRBJ2-7, the V gene TRBV11-3; a possible D gene is TRBD2 (6 bases). V shed 3 bases and J shed 7 bases, with 16 bases lying between them. CDR1 is SGHNT and CDR2 is YENEEA in the germline V gene. The CDR3 has 14 amino acids. The CDR3 nucleotides read TGTGCCAGCAGCTTCTACCTTGCGGGGTGGGAGCAGTACTTC. The encoded protein is CASSFYLAGWEQYF.

The rearrangement links TRBV7-9 to TRBJ2-7; TRBD1 matches 7 bases. In germline, CDR1 is SEHNR, CDR2 FQNEAQ (reference sequence). J was trimmed by 0 bases and V by 11 bases; bases with no gene match: 7. The CDR3 is 13 amino acids. CDR3 in amino acids: CAGIRDSSYEQYF. The CDR3, as DNA: TGTGCCGGCATCAGGGACAGCTCCTACGAGCAGTACTTC.

This clonotype has a count of ten or more. The chain employs TRBV6-5 and TRBJ2-1; 9 positions agree with TRBD1. Germline values: CDR1 MNHEY, CDR2 SVGAGI. This CDR3 contains 14 residues. Unmatched junction bases numbered 3, after V lost 2 bases and J lost 7 bases. The CDR3 bases are TGTGCCAGCAGTTACCCGGGACAGGGTAATGAGCAGTTCTTC. Protein product: CASSYPGQGNEQFF.

This clonotype was counted many times. The rearrangement uses TRBV27 and TRBJ1-4; D may be TRBD1 (5 bases). This CDR3 region has 15 residues. Trimming removed 1 base from V and 10 bases from J, with 16 bases in between. Per germline, CDR1 MNHEY and CDR2 SMNVEV (reference sequence). The CDR3 spells CASSLWGQFGSKLFF. CDR3 DNA: TGTGCCAGCAGTTTATGGGGCCAGTTCGGCTCAAAACTGTTTTTT.